This T cell receptor beta chain was sequenced during a study of cytomegalovirus exposure and HLA in healthy donors. Overall study results and limits: Earlier analysis looked at TCR beta V segments, and most were productive about 87% or about 30% of the time. TCR beta sequences reportedly predicted most subjects' HLA-A and HLA-B alleles accurately. Analysis performed later found about 18,000 TCR beta sequences associated with HLA alleles at 0.05 false discovery rate. Per published reports, the classifier diagnosed cytomegalovirus status with high specificity and sensitivity.

Per the germline V gene, CDR1 is SNHLY and CDR2 is FYNNEI. The CDR3 is 15 residues long. Trimming took 6 bases from V and 0 from J, leaving 9 bases between them. The study ran its PCR with 60 Vbeta and 13 Jbeta primers. Measured with immunoSEQ multiplex PCR; TCRdb has only the in-frame clones, and not every one. The data contain more than 90,000 clones, roughly three quarters of them singletons. Regarding this clone: Its antigen is unidentified.

Sequences were obtained from PBMCs. This receptor was identified in a woman between 18 and 29 years old in good health and CMV-seropositive. The V call is TRBV2, the J call TRBJ2-6; a weak D match, TRBD1 (6 bases). The CDR3 DNA reads TGTGCCAGCAGAAGACAGGACTCTGGGGCCAACGTCCTGACTTTC. Translating gives CASRRQDSGANVLTF.